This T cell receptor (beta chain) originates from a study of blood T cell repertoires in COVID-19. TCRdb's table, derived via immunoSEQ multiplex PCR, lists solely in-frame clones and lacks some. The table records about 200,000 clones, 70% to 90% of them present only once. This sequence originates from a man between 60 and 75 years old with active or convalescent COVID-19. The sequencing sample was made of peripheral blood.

The CDR3 reads CAWSTGGPEAFF. CDR3 DNA sequence: TGTGCCTGGAGTACCGGGGGACCTGAAGCTTTCTTT. The chain uses TRBV30 and TRBJ1-1; maybe TRBD1 (5 bases). The V end lost 2 bases, the J end lost 6 bases, and 10 bases lay between the germline ends. The CDR3 has 12 amino acids. Germline CDR1 reads GTSNPN; CDR2 reads SVGIG (reference sequence). The entire variable domain, with the rest obtained from reference TRBV30 and TRBJ1-1, is as follows: SQTIHQWPATLVQPVGSPLSLECTVEGTSNPNLYWYRQAAGRGLQLLFYSVGIGQISSEVPQNLSASRPQDRQFILSSKKLLLSDSGFYLCAWSTGGPEAFFGQGTRLTVV.